This paragraph covers one T cell receptor beta chain sequence. Followed longitudinally, the Seattle patients had been enrolled during active infection. The sample originates from a study of blood T cell repertoires in COVID-19. Study summary: From the United States, Italy and Spain came samples of acute and convalescent COVID-19.

Trimming shortened V by 5 bases and J by 6 bases, and 12 bases separated the two germline ends. Germline CDR1 reads SGHDT; CDR2 reads YYEEEE. The CDR3 spans 13 residues. Measured with immunoSEQ multiplex PCR; TCRdb has only the in-frame clones, and not every one. In the table there are nearly 70,000 clones, roughly nine tenths of which are singletons. The source of this sequence is a man in his forties with COVID-19, enrolled during active disease. The sample taken for sequencing was peripheral blood. The chain links TRBV5-6 to TRBJ1-5; TRBD1 is a possible D gene (5 bases). CDR3 nucleotide sequence: TGTGCCAGCAGTTCCAGGGAGGGTCAGCCCCAGCATTTT. Translating it yields CASSSREGQPQHF.